Listed below are T cell receptor beta chains from one sample, sequenced in a study of control samples from healthy donors and cancer patients. The data were produced by immunoSEQ multiplex PCR, yet TCRdb's version contains in-frame clones alone and is incomplete. This sample has approximately 140,000 clones; roughly 90% occur once, and the top ten carry over 6.5%. The sequencing input was PBMCs. These receptors were obtained from a man aged 45 to 65 with head and neck cancer. Both conserved end residues are part of each CDR3. D genes are given only for firm matches. Clone size is not always given. Where it is, it says once, few, many or a class for expanded clones.

v_gene,d_gene,j_gene,abundance,CDR3nt,CDR3aa
TRBV19,.,TRBJ2-3,few,TGTGCCAGTAGCTCCGGGACAGATACGCAGTATTTT,CASSSGTDTQYF
TRBV5-4,TRBD1,TRBJ2-1,once,TGTGCCAGCAGCCTGGGGACAGGGGAGTACAATGAGCAGTTCTTC,CASSLGTGEYNEQFF
TRBV7-6,.,TRBJ1-2,once,TGTGCCAGCAGCCTCAGACAGTCTCATGGCTACACCTTC,CASSLRQSHGYTF
TRBV7-3,.,TRBJ2-1,.,TGTGCCAGCAGCCACCGGGCCCACAATGAGCAGTTCTTC,CASSHRAHNEQFF
TRBV13,TRBD1,TRBJ2-7,.,TGTGCCAGCAGCTTAAGTTCTGACGGGACAGGTTCGTACGAGCAGTACTTC,CASSLSSDGTGSYEQYF
TRBV18,.,TRBJ1-5,.,TGTGCCAGCTCACCAAGGGAGTTATACTCTAGCAATCAGCCCCAGCATTTT,CASSPRELYSSNQPQHF
TRBV2,.,TRBJ2-5,once,TGTGCCAGCAGTGTGCCGCCGACGGGGGAGACCCAGTACTTC,CASSVPPTGETQYF
TRBV6-5,.,TRBJ2-7,.,TGTGCCAGCAGCCGGGGACCTCCCTACGAGCAGTACTTC,CASSRGPPYEQYF
TRBV6-5,TRBD1,TRBJ2-1,.,TGTGCCAGCAGTCGTACAGGGGGCGCGAACGATGAGCAGTTCTTC,CASSRTGGANDEQFF
TRBV2,.,TRBJ1-5,.,TGTGCCAGCAGTGAACGGGAAGAGTTTAATCAGCCCCAGCATTTT,CASSEREEFNQPQHF